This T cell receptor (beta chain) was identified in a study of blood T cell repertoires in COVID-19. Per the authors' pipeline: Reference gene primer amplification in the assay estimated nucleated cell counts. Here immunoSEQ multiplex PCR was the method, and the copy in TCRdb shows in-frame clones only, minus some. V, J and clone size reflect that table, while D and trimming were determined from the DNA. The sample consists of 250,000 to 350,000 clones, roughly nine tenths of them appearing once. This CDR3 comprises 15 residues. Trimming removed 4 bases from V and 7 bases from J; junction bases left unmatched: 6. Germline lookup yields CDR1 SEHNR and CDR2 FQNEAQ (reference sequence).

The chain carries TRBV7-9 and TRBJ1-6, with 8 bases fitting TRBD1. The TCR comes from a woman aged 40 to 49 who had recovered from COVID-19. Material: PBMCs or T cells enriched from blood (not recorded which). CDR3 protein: CASSSSGGVNSPLHF. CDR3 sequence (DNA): TGTGCCAGCAGCTCGTCAGGGGGCGTAAATTCACCCCTCCACTTT.